This TCR beta chain stems from a study of vaccination and CD4 T cells after COVID-19. Study in general: The convalescent population consisted of six males and four females, two of whom were of Hispanic ethnicity. Researchers took samples from a few convalescent patients on day 14 and on days 161 to 241 after vaccination. The post-vaccine samples came a median roughly 72 days after dose two (range 14 to 241).

V gave up 2 bases and J gave up 5 bases; unmatched junction bases: 8. This CDR3 has 16 amino acids. Germline loops: CDR1 MNHNS, CDR2 SASEGT. By its share, this clonotype is medium-sized. This sample's time point: late sampling 161 to 241 days after vaccination in a few convalescent patients. Via MiXCR, TCRdb re-called the PCR reads, giving one row per CDR3 protein. Of 25,000 or so distinct CDR3 sequences listed, about half are singletons. The clonotype originates from a human donor who had recovered from COVID-19. The sequenced sample was CD4+ T cells from blood, obtained about 7 months after SARS-CoV-2 vaccination. This chain links TRBV6-1 with TRBJ2-5; 10 bases map to TRBD2. CDR3 DNA: TGTGCCAGCAGTGAACTGGCGGCTAGCGGGAGTGAGACCCAGTACTTC. It encodes CASSELAASGSETQYF.